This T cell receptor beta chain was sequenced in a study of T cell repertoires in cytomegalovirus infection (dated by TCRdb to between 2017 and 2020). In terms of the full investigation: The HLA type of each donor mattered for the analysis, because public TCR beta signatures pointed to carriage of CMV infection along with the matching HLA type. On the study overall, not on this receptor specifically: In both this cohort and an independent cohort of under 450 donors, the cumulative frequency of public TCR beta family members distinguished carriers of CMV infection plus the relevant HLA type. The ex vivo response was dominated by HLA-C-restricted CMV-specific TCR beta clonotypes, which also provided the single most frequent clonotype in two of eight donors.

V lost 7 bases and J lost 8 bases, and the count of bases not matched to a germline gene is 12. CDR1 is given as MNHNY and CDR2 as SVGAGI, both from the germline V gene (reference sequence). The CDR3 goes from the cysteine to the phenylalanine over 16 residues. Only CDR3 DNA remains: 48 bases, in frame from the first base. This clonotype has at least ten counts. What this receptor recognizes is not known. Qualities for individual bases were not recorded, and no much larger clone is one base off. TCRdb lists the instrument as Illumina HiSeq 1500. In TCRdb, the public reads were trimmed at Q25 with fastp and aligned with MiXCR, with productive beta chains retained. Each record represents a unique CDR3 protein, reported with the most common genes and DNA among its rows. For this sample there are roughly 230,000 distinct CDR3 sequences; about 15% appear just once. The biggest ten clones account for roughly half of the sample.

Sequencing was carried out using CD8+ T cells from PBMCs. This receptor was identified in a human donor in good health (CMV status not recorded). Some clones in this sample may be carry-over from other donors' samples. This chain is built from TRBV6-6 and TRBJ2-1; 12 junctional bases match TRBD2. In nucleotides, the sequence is TGTGCCAGCATGCTAGCGGGGGGGCCCAAATCACATGAGCAGTTCTTC. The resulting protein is CASMLAGGPKSHEQFF.